This T cell receptor beta chain was recorded in a study of Ad26.COV2.S vaccination and SARS-CoV-2 variants. Study results and caveats: Quantification of TCR breadth and depth may have yielded underestimates of total T cell responses. Non-spike TCR breadth was similar in vaccine and placebo recipients. Reported findings describe substantial breadth in spike-specific CD8+ and CD4+ T cell responses following vaccination.

Germline CDR1 reads LNHDA; CDR2 reads SQIVND (reference sequence). V lost 5 bases and J lost 0, with 13 bases in between. The CDR3 spans 15 residues. This table comes from immunoSEQ multiplex PCR, and its TCRdb copy is limited to in-frame clones, with some not included. The sample contains 350,000 to 450,000 clones, under 95% of which appear only once. Concerning this clone: The target antigen is unknown.

V usage is TRBV19 and J usage is TRBJ1-1; D call uncertain. This TCR was recovered from a human donor who had recovered from COVID-19. The sample here was peripheral blood, taken after recovery from COVID-19. The CDR3 DNA follows: TGTGCCAGTAGTCTCCGAGGTGGGGTGAACACTGAAGCTTTCTTT. Translated, it gives CASSLRGGVNTEAFF.